Listed below are T cell receptor beta chains from one sample, sequenced in a study of PD-1 blockade in classical Hodgkin lymphoma. Produced via immunoSEQ multiplex PCR; TCRdb's table is partial and in-frame only. Among more than 50,000 clones listed, 85% to 90% were seen once. Sequencing was performed on peripheral blood mononuclear cells (PBMCs), taken at baseline. The receptors were sampled from a human donor with classical Hodgkin lymphoma. The CDR3 runs from the conserved cysteine through the conserved F or W. A D gene is named only where the DNA matches it firmly. Clone size, where shown, is once, few, many, or a class for clones that have expanded.

TRBJ2-5 - - TRBV7-6 CASSIQSATQYF TGTGCCAGCAGCATCCAGTCAGCGACCCAGTACTTC
TRBJ2-1 - TRBD1 TRBV19 CASWDRVAYNEQFF TGTGCCAGCTGGGACAGGGTAGCATACAATGAGCAGTTCTTC
TRBJ2-5 - TRBD1 TRBV14 CASSGGQQETQYF TGTGCCAGCAGCGGGGGACAGCAAGAGACCCAGTACTTC
TRBJ2-3 once - TRBV6-5 CASSYSGQPTDTQYF TGTGCCAGCAGTTACTCGGGACAACCAACGGATACGCAGTATTTT
TRBJ1-1 - - TRBV10-3 CAIRAGTEAFF TGTGCCATCAGGGCGGGCACTGAAGCTTTCTTT
TRBJ2-5 - - TRBV10-3 CATLRPRGQYF TGTGCCACCCTAAGACCGCGAGGCCAGTACTTC
TRBJ1-5 once TRBD1 TRBV19 CASSIRGAQGVNQPQHF TGTGCCAGTAGTATTCGCGGCGCCCAGGGGGTCAATCAGCCCCAGCATTTT
TRBJ1-1 - TRBD1 TRBV7-2 CASSYMTGGTEAFF TGTGCCAGCAGCTACATGACAGGGGGCACTGAAGCTTTCTTT
TRBJ1-2 - - TRBV5-6 CASSLSGDGYTF TGTGCCAGCAGCTTATCGGGAGATGGCTACACCTTC
TRBJ2-7 - TRBD1 TRBV9 CASSVGQGALSYEQYF TGTGCCAGCAGCGTAGGACAGGGGGCTCTTTCCTACGAGCAGTACTTC
TRBJ2-3 - TRBD2 TRBV19 CASSIDRGTSVRTDTQYF TGTGCCAGTAGTATAGATCGAGGGACTAGCGTACGCACAGATACGCAGTATTTT
TRBJ1-1 - TRBD1 TRBV7-8 CASSPREGAGTEAFF TGTGCCAGCAGCCCCCGGGAGGGGGCAGGCACTGAAGCTTTCTTT
TRBJ1-1 - - TRBV6-5 CASSYGRLSLGTEAFF TGTGCCAGCAGTTACGGCCGATTGTCGTTAGGCACTGAAGCTTTCTTT
TRBJ2-1 - - TRBV14 CASSQTSTWTLKDNEQFF TGTGCCAGCAGCCAAACCTCCACATGGACCCTCAAGGACAATGAGCAGTTCTTC
TRBJ1-3 - - TRBV29-1 CSVETQGNTIYF TGCAGCGTTGAAACACAAGGAAACACCATATATTTT
TRBJ1-3 - - TRBV7-9 CASSLGADGNTIYF TGTGCCAGCAGCTTAGGGGCAGACGGAAACACCATATATTTT
TRBJ1-4 once - TRBV19 CASSSPEGRKGEKLFF TGTGCCAGTAGCTCCCCAGAGGGCCGGAAGGGGGAAAAACTGTTTTTT
TRBJ1-1 - - TRBV28 CASSAAVVLTEAFF TGTGCCAGCAGTGCCGCGGTGGTACTCACTGAAGCTTTCTTT
TRBJ2-3 - - TRBV7-8 CAVTGGGGHTDTQYF TGTGCAGTCACGGGTGGGGGGGGACACACAGATACGCAGTATTTT
TRBJ1-1 once TRBD1 TRBV7-9 CASTPRGDRVISEAFF TGTGCCAGCACCCCTCGGGGGGACAGGGTTATATCTGAAGCTTTCTTT
TRBJ2-7 - TRBD1 TRBV4-1 CASSQWTGSYEQYF TGCGCCAGCAGCCAATGGACAGGGTCCTACGAGCAGTACTTC
TRBJ1-1 - - TRBV6-1 CASSGFDRNTEAFF TGTGCCAGCAGTGGCTTCGACAGAAACACTGAAGCTTTCTTT
TRBJ2-6 - - TRBV21-1 CASSLSPRRSGANVLTF TGTGCCAGCAGCTTGAGTCCTCGAAGGAGTGGGGCCAACGTCCTGACTTTC
TRBJ2-2 - TRBD2 TRBV5-1 CASSPGTSGYGELFF TGCGCCAGCAGCCCTGGGACTAGCGGTTACGGGGAGCTGTTTTTT
TRBJ2-3 - TRBD2 TRBV19 CASSTERGGLAGNTDTQYF TGTGCCAGTAGTACCGAAAGAGGGGGACTAGCGGGGAACACAGATACGCAGTATTTT
TRBJ2-4 - - TRBV11-1 CASSADDLAKNIQYF TGTGCCAGCAGCGCGGACGATCTAGCCAAAAACATTCAGTACTTC
TRBJ2-5 - - TRBV5-1 CASSLARGRETQYF TGCGCCAGCAGCTTGGCCAGGGGTCGGGAGACCCAGTACTTC
TRBJ2-6 - - TRBV5-1 CATRQGSGANVLTF TGCGCAACCCGGCAGGGCTCTGGGGCCAACGTCCTGACTTTC
TRBJ1-2 - - TRBV27 CASSLSRANYGYTF TGTGCCAGCAGTTTAAGTCGAGCTAACTATGGCTACACCTTC